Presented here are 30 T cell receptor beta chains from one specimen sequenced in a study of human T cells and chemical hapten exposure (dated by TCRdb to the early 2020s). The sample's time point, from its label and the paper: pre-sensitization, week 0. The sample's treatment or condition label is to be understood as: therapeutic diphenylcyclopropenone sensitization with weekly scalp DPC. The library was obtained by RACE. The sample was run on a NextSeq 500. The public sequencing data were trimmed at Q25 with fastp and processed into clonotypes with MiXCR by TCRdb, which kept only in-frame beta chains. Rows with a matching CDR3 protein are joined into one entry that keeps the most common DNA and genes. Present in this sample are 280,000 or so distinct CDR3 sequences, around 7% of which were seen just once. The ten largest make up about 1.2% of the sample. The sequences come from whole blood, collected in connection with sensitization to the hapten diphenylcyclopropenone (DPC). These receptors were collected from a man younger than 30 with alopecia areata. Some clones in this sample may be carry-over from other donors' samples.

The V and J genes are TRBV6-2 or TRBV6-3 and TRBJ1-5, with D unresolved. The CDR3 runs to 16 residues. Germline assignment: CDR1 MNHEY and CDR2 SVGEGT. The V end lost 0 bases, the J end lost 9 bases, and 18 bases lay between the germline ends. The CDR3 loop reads CASSYSPRRYAMPQHF. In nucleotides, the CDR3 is TGTGCCAGCAGTTACTCCCCCCGGCGGTATGCGATGCCCCAGCATTTT.

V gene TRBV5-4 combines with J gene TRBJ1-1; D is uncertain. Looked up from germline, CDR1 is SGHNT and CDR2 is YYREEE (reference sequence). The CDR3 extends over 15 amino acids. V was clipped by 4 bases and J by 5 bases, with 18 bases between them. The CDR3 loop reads CASSPTGKLGTEAFF. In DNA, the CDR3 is TGTGCCAGCAGCCCAACCGGGAAACTGGGGACTGAAGCTTTCTTT. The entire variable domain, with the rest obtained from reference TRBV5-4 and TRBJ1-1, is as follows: ETGVTQSPTHLIKTRGQQVTLRCSSQSGHNTVSWYQQALGQGPQFIFQYYREEENGRGNFPPRFSGLQFPNYSSELNVNALELDDSALYLCASSPTGKLGTEAFFGQGTRLTVV.

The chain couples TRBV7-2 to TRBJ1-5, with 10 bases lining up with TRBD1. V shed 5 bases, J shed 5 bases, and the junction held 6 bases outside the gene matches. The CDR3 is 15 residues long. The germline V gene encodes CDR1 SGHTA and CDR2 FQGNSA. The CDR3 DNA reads TGTGCCAGCAGCCTAGACAGGGGGCGGGATCAGCCCCAGCATTTT. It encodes CASSLDRGRDQPQHF.

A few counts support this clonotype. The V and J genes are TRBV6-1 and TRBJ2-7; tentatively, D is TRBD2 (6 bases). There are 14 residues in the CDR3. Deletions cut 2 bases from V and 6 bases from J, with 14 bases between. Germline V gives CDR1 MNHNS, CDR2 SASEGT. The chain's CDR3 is CASSESPGAGEQYV. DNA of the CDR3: TGTGCCAGCAGTGAATCCCCGGGAGCGGGCGAGCAGTACGTC.

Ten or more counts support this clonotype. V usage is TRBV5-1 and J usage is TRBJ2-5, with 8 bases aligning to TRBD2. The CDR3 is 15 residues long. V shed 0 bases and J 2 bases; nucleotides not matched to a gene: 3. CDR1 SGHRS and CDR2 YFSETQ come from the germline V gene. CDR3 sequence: CASSLAAGGQETQYF. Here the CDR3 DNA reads TGCGCCAGCAGCTTGGCCGCGGGAGGTCAAGAGACCCAGTACTTC.

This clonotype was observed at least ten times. For the CDR3, the DNA is TGTGCCAGCAGTGTGGGCAGGGTCTACAATGAGCAGTTCTTC. Its translation is CASSVGRVYNEQFF. V and J are TRBV25-1 and TRBJ2-1; possibly TRBD1 for D (5 bases). Trimming took 4 bases from V and 3 from J, leaving 10 bases between them. Germline V gives CDR1 MGHDK, CDR2 SYGVNS. The CDR3 covers 14 residues.

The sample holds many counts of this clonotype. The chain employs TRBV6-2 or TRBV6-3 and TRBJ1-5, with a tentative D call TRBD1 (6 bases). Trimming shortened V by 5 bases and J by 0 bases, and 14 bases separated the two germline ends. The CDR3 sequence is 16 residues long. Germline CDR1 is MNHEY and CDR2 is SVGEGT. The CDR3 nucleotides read TGTGCCAGCAGTCCTATCCGGGACACTAGCAATCAGCCCCAGCATTTT. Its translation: CASSPIRDTSNQPQHF.

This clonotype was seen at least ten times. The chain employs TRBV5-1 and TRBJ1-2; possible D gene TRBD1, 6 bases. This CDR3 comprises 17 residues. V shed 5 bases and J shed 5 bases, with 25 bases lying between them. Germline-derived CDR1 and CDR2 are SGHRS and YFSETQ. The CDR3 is CASRGHLREPDRYGYTF. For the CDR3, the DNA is TGCGCCAGCAGGGGACACCTCCGGGAGCCGGATCGGTATGGCTACACCTTC. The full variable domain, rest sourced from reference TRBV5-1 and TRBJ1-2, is KAGVTQTPRYLIKTRGQQVTLSCSPISGHRSVSWYQQTPGQGLQFLFEYFSETQRNKGNFPGRFSGRQFSNSRSEMNVSTLELGDSALYLCASRGHLREPDRYGYTFGSGTRLTVV.

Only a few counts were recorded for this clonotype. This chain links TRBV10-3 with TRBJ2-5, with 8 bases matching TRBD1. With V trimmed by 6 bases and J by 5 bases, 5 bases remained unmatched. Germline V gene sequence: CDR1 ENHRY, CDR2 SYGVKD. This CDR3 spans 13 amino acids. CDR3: CAIRDRVGETQYF. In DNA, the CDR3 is TGTGCCATCAGGGACAGGGTTGGGGAGACCCAGTACTTC.

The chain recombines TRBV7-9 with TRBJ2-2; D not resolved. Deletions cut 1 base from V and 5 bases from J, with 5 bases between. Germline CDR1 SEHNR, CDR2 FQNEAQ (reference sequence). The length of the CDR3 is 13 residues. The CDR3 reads CASSLVKTGELFF. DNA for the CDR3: TGTGCCAGCAGCTTAGTAAAAACCGGGGAGCTGTTTTTT.

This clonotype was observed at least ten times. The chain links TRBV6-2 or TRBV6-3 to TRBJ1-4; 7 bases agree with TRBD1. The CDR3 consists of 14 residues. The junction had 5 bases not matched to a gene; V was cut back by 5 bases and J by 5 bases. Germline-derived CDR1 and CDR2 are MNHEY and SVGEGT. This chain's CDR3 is CASSHDRENEKLFF. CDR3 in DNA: TGTGCCAGCAGTCACGACAGGGAGAATGAAAAACTGTTTTTT.

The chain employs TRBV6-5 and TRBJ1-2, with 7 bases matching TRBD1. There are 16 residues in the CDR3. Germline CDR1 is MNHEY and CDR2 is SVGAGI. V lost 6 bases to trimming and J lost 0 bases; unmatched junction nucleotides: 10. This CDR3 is CASSPSWTGANYGYTF. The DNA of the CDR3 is TGTGCCAGCAGCCCGAGTTGGACAGGAGCTAACTATGGCTACACCTTC.

CDR3 in DNA: TGTGCCAGCAGTAAGGGGACAGTTGCTACCTACGAGCAGTACTTC. Its translation: CASSKGTVATYEQYF. This rearrangement joins TRBV6-5 to TRBJ2-7; 7 bases map to TRBD1. After removal of 5 bases from V and 2 bases from J, the junction contained 9 bases not matched to a gene. CDR1 and CDR2 from the germline V gene are MNHEY and SVGAGI. This CDR3 has 15 residues.

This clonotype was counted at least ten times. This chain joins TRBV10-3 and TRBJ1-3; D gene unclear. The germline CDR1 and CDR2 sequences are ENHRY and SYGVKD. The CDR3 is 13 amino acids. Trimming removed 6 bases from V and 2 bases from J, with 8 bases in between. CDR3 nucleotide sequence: TGTGCCATCAGCGTCCAGGCTGGAAACACCATATATTTT. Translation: CAISVQAGNTIYF.

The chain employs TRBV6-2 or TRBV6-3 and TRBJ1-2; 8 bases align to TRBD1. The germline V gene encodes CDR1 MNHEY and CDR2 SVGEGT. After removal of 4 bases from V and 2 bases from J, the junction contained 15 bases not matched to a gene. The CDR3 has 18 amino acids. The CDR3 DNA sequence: TGTGCCAGCAGTTGGTTTGTTTGGAGACAGGGGAGAAACTATGGCTACACCTTC. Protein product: CASSWFVWRQGRNYGYTF.

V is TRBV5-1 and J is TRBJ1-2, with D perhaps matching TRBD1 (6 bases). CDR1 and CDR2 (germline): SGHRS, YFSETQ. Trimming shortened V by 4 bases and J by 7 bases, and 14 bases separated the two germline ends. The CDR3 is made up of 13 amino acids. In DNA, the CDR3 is TGCGCCAGCAGCCGTACTACAGGGTCTGGCTACACCTTC. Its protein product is CASSRTTGSGYTF. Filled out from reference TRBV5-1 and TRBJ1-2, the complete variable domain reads KAGVTQTPRYLIKTRGQQVTLSCSPISGHRSVSWYQQTPGQGLQFLFEYFSETQRNKGNFPGRFSGRQFSNSRSEMNVSTLELGDSALYLCASSRTTGSGYTFGSGTRLTVV.

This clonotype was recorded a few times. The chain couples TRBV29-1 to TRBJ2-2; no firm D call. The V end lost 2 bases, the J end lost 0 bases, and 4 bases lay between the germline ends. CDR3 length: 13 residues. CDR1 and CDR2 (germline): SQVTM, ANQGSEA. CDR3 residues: CSVEPANTGELFF. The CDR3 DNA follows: TGCAGCGTTGAACCCGCGAACACCGGGGAGCTGTTTTTT.

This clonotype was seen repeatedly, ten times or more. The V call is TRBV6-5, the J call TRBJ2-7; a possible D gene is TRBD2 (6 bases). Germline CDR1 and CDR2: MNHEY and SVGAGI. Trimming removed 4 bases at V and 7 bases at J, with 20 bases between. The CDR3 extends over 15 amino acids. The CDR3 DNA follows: TGTGCCAGCAGTTTACGAACCGACGGGAGCGGGGAGCAGTACGTC. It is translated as CASSLRTDGSGEQYV.

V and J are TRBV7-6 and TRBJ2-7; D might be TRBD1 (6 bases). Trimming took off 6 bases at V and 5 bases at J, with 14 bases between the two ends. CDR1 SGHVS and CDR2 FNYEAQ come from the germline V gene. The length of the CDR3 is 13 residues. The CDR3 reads CASSTGSLDEQYF. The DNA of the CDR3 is TGTGCCAGCAGTACAGGGTCCCTGGACGAGCAGTACTTC.

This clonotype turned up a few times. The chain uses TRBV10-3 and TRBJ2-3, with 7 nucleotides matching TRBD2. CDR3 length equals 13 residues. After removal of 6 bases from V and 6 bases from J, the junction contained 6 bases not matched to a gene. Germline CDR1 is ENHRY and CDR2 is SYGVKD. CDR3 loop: CAISRGLEDTQYF. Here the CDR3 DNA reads TGTGCCATCAGCCGAGGACTAGAGGATACGCAGTATTTT.

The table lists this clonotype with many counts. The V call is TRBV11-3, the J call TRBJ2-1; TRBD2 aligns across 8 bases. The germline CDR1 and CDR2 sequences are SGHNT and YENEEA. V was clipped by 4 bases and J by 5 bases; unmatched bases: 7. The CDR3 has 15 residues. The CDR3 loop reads CASSSGLDHDNEQFF. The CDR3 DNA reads TGTGCCAGCAGCTCGGGACTAGATCACGACAATGAGCAGTTCTTC.

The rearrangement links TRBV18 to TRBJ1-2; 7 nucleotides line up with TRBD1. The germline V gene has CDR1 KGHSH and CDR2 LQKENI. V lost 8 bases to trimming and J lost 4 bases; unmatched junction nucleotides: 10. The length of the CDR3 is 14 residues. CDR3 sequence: CASTSETGIYGYTF. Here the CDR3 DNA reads TGTGCCAGCACGTCCGAGACAGGGATCTATGGCTACACCTTC. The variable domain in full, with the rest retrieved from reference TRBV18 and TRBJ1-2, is NAGVMQNPRHLVRRRGQEARLRCSPMKGHSHVYWYRQLPEEGLKFMVYLQKENIIDESGMPKERFSAEFPKEGPSILRIQQVVRGDSAAYFCASTSETGIYGYTFGSGTRLTVV.

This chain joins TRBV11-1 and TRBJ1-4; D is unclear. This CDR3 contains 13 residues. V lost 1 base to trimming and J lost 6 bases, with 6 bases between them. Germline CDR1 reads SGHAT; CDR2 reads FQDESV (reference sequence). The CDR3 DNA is TGTGCCAGCAGCTTAGACGGCGATGAAAAACTGTTTTTT. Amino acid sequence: CASSLDGDEKLFF. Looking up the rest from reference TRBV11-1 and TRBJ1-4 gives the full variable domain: EAEVAQSPRYKITEKSQAVAFWCDPISGHATLYWYRQILGQGPELLVQFQDESVVDDSQLPKDRFSAERLKGVDSTLKIQPAELGDSAMYLCASSLDGDEKLFFGSGTQLSVL.

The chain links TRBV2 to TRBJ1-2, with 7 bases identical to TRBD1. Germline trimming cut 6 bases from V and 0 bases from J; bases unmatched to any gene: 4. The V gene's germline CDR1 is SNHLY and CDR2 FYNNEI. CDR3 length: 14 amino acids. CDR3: CASRGDSANYGYTF. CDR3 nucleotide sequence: TGTGCCAGCAGGGGGGACAGTGCTAACTATGGCTACACCTTC.

This CDR3 reads CASKLTGQGTNTGELFF. The CDR3 nucleotides are TGCGCCAGCAAACTTACCGGACAGGGAACGAACACCGGGGAGCTGTTTTTT. The V call is TRBV5-1, the J call TRBJ2-2, with 8 bases aligning to TRBD1. Germline CDR1 is SGHRS and CDR2 is YFSETQ. The CDR3 contains 17 residues. Trimming removed 6 bases from V and 0 bases from J; junction bases left unmatched: 10.

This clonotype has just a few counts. Here the CDR3 DNA reads TGCAGCGCTGGTTCCTTGGGACAGTCAAGGACCCAGTACTTC. Residues: CSAGSLGQSRTQYF. V gene TRBV29-1 combines with J gene TRBJ2-5, with 7 bases that match TRBD1. The CDR3 has 14 amino acids. In germline, CDR1 is SQVTM, CDR2 ANQGSEA. With V trimmed by 7 bases and J by 7 bases, 15 bases remained unmatched.

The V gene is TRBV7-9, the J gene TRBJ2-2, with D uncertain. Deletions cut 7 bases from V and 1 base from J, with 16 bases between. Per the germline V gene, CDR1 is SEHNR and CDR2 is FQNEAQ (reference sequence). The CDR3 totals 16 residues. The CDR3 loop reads CASIPSLWENTGELFF. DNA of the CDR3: TGTGCCAGCATCCCCTCCCTTTGGGAGAACACCGGGGAGCTGTTTTTT. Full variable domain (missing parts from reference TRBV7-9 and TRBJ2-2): DTGVSQNPRHKITKRGQNVTFRCDPISEHNRLYWYRQTLGQGPEFLTYFQNEAQLEKSRLLSDRFSAERPKGSFSTLEIQRTEQGDSAMYLCASIPSLWENTGELFFGEGSRLTVL.

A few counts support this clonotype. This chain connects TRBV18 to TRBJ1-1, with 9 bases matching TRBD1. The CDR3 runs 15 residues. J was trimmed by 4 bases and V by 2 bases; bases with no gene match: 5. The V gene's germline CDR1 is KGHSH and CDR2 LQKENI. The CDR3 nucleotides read TGTGCCAGCTCACCAAGGGACAGGGAGATCACTGAAGCTTTCTTT. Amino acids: CASSPRDREITEAFF.

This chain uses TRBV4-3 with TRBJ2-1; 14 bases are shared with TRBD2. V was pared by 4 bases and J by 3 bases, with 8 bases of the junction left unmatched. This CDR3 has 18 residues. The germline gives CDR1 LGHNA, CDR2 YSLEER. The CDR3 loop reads CASSRGLAGESHYNEQFF. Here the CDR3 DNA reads TGCGCCAGCAGCCGGGGACTAGCGGGGGAGTCCCACTACAATGAGCAGTTCTTC.

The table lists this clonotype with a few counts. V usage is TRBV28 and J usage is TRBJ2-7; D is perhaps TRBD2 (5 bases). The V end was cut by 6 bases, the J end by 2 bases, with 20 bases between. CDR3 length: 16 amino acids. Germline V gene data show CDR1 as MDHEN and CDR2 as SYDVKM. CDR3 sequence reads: CASSLLRTSSPYEQYF. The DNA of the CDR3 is TGTGCCAGCAGCCTACTCAGGACTTCTAGCCCCTACGAGCAGTACTTC.